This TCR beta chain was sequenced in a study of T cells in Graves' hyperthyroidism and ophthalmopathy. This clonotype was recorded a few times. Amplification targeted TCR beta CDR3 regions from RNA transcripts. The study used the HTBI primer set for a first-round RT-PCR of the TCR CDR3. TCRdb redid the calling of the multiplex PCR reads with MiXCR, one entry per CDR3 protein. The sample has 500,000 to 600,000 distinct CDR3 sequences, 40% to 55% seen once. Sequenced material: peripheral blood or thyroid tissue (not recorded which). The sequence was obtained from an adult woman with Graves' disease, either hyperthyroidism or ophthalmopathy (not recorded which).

The CDR3 spells CASSNSGTGGYEQYF. For the CDR3, the DNA is TGTGCCAGTAGTAACTCCGGGACAGGGGGCTACGAGCAGTACTTC. The chain couples TRBV19 to TRBJ2-7; 11 bases agree with TRBD1. Germline V gene lookup returns CDR1 LNHDA and CDR2 SQIVND (reference sequence). The length of the CDR3 is 15 residues. V gave up 4 bases and J gave up 3 bases; unmatched junction bases: 5. The full variable domain, in which reference TRBV19 and TRBJ2-7 provide the parts outside the CDR3, is DGGITQSPKYLFRKEGQNVTLSCEQNLNHDAMYWYRQDPGQGLRLIYYSQIVNDFQKGDIAEGYSVSREKKESFPLTVTSAQKNPTAFYLCASSNSGTGGYEQYFGPGTRLTVT.